Described below is a single T cell receptor beta chain sequence and its context. Its matching antigen is unknown. The record originates from a study of shared clonotypes between healthy human individuals. Study-level background: CD8 memory received one plate per donor, CD8 naive two, CD4 memory three and CD4 naive three.

Whole-study findings and limits: Clonotypes which were not shared had lower generation probabilities than clonotypes that all four donors shared. Naive CD4 clonotypes were shared across a handful of donors at roughly 4.6%.

The run depth of the assay was deep. The data were produced by immunoSEQ multiplex PCR, yet TCRdb's version contains in-frame clones alone and is incomplete. The sample yields approximately 2.5 million clones, under 95% seen once. The CDR3 runs to 13 residues. J was trimmed by 5 bases and V by 10 bases; bases with no gene match: 4. From germline, CDR1 is ENHRY and CDR2 SYGVKD. The genes are TRBV10-3 and TRBJ2-1, with 11 bases aligning to TRBD2. This TCR came from a man aged 18 to 30 in good health. Some clones in this sample may be carry-over from other donors' samples. The sequencing input was naive CD4+ T cells from PBMCs. Subset meaning: CD45RA+ positively selected. The DNA for the CDR3 is TGTGCCACCGCGGGACTAGCGGACAATGAGCAGTTCTTC. Translation gives CATAGLADNEQFF.